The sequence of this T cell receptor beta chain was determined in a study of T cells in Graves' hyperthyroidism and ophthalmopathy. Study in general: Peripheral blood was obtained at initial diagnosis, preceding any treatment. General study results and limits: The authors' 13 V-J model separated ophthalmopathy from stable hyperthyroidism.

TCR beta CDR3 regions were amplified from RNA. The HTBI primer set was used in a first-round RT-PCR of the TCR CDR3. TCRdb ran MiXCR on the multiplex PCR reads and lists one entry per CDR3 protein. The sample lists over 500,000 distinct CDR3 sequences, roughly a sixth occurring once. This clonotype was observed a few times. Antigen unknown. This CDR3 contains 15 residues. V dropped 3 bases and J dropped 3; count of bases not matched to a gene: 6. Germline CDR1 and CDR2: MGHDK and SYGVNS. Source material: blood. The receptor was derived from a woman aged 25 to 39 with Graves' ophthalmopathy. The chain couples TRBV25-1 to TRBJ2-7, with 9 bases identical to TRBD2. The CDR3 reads CASSEGRRGGYEQYF. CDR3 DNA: TGTGCCAGCAGTGAGGGTCGGCGGGGGGGCTACGAGCAGTACTTC.